This TCR beta chain emerged from a study of T cell changes during pregnancy in multiple sclerosis. The CDR3 consists of 14 residues. In germline, CDR1 is LGHNA, CDR2 YSLEER. Trimming took off 0 bases at V and 5 bases at J, with 8 bases between the two ends. The repertoire was sequenced with immunoSEQ multiplex PCR; TCRdb's copy has only in-frame clones and lacks some. Among tens of thousands of clones, roughly 89% were seen once, and the ten largest hold 3.5%. The TCR comes from a female donor with multiple sclerosis, enrolled in a pregnancy study. The sequencing used CD8+ T cells from peripheral blood mononuclear cells, collected in the third trimester of pregnancy. This rearrangement joins TRBV4-3 to TRBJ2-1, with D tentatively TRBD2 (5 bases). CDR3 DNA sequence: TGCGCCAGCAGCCAAGAGGCCGGGGACAATGAGCAGTTCTTC. This sequence encodes CASSQEAGDNEQFF.